The 17 T cell receptor beta chains listed next were all sequenced from one sample in a study of CD4 T cells in relation to SARS-CoV-2 and coronaviruses. No antigens are known for them. Produced via immunoSEQ multiplex PCR; TCRdb's table is partial and in-frame only. This sample has more than 20,000 clones, with about 66% found just once. The unexposed donors gave CD4+ T cells in about 2010-2019, prior to COVID-19. The cells were cultured for 10 days before CD4+ T cells were isolated. Sequencing was carried out using CD4+ T cells from PBMCs, cultured in vitro. Every receptor here comes from a human donor in good health.

The V and J genes are TRBV7-9 and TRBJ2-7; 9 nucleotides match TRBD1. The CDR3 totals 16 residues. Germline CDR1 SEHNR, CDR2 FQNEAQ (reference sequence). With V trimmed by 1 base and J by 1 base, 5 bases remained unmatched. The CDR3 is CASSLVETGGSYEQYF. The CDR3 coding sequence is TGTGCCAGCAGCTTAGTCGAGACAGGGGGTTCCTACGAGCAGTACTTC.

This clone was detected only a few times. This chain joins TRBV6-2 or TRBV6-3 and TRBJ1-4; D is undetermined. This CDR3 is built from 16 residues. The germline CDR1 and CDR2 sequences are MNHEY and SVGEGT. Between the trimmed V and J ends, which lost 5 bases and 0 bases, there was a span of 13 bases. The DNA for the CDR3 is TGTGCCAGCAGTCCCTCGGCCCTTGCAACTAATGAAAAACTGTTTTTT. It codes for CASSPSALATNEKLFF.

The chain uses TRBV11-2 and TRBJ2-5, with D perhaps TRBD1 (6 bases). The CDR3 is 15 amino acids. Per the germline V gene, CDR1 is SGHAT and CDR2 is FQNNGV. Trimming took off 0 bases at V and 4 bases at J, with 12 bases between the two ends. The CDR3 here is CASSLDKWGLETQYF. The DNA of the CDR3 is TGTGCCAGCAGCTTAGACAAATGGGGGCTAGAGACCCAGTACTTC.

This clone was recorded a few times. The chain recombines TRBV7-9 with TRBJ2-3, with D perhaps matching TRBD1 (5 bases). CDR3 size: 16 residues. V shed 4 bases and J shed 5 bases, with 19 bases lying between them. Germline V gene lookup returns CDR1 SEHNR and CDR2 FQNEAQ (reference sequence). This CDR3 is CASSSPLGHGVDTQYF. The CDR3, as DNA: TGTGCCAGCAGCTCCCCACTCGGACACGGAGTAGATACGCAGTATTTT. Based on the CDR3 plus reference TRBV7-9 and TRBJ2-3, the full variable domain is DTGVSQNPRHKITKRGQNVTFRCDPISEHNRLYWYRQTLGQGPEFLTYFQNEAQLEKSRLLSDRFSAERPKGSFSTLEIQRTEQGDSAMYLCASSSPLGHGVDTQYFGPGTRLTVL.

V usage is TRBV27 and J usage is TRBJ1-1, with D possibly matching TRBD1 (6 bases). Trimming removed 2 bases at V and 3 bases at J, with 19 bases between. This CDR3 spans 17 amino acids. Per germline, CDR1 MNHEY and CDR2 SMNVEV (reference sequence). CDR3 sequence reads: CASSLRSGGRRDTEAFF. As DNA, the CDR3 is TGTGCCAGCAGTTTAAGGAGCGGGGGGCGCCGGGACACTGAAGCTTTCTTT.

This clone is a singleton in its sample. The gene calls are TRBV15 and TRBJ2-1; D is unclear. Germline V gene data show CDR1 as LNHNV and CDR2 as YYDKDF (reference sequence). The CDR3 is 13 residues long. V was shortened by 5 bases and J by 5 bases, with 10 bases between the two germline ends. The CDR3 DNA reads TGTGCCACCAGCCCTCGGGTTGACAATGAGCAGTTCTTC. Amino acids: CATSPRVDNEQFF.

The chain recombines TRBV7-9 with TRBJ1-2; D is unclear. There are 14 residues in the CDR3. Germline CDR1 is SEHNR and CDR2 is FQNEAQ (reference sequence). V lost 6 bases and J 8 bases, leaving 19 bases between the germline ends. The CDR3: CASSLSTDLQGYTF. The CDR3 region has the DNA TGTGCCAGCAGTCTATCGACTGATCTACAAGGCTACACCTTC.

J is TRBJ2-7 and V is TRBV7-2; possibly TRBD2 for D (5 bases). Germline V lookup: CDR1 SGHTA, CDR2 FQGNSA. Trimming pared 1 base from V and 1 base from J, leaving 14 bases between. There are 16 residues in the CDR3. This CDR3 is CASSLGSSGTSYEQYF. Written as DNA, the CDR3 is TGTGCCAGCAGCTTAGGGTCCAGCGGAACGTCCTACGAGCAGTACTTC.

A single count supports this clone. CDR3 amino acids: CASSYSTVGGLKGNQPQHF. CDR3 DNA: TGTGCCAGCAGTTACTCGACTGTTGGAGGGCTAAAGGGCAATCAGCCCCAGCATTTT. The gene calls are TRBV6-2 or TRBV6-3 and TRBJ1-5; D gene unclear. This CDR3 has 19 residues. V was clipped by 0 bases and J by 2 bases, with 20 bases between them. Per germline, CDR1 MNHEY and CDR2 SVGEGT.

The J gene is TRBJ1-3, the V gene TRBV14; no reliable D call. Germline assignment: CDR1 SGHDN and CDR2 FVKESK. V lost 4 bases to trimming and J lost 4 bases, with 20 bases between them. The CDR3 length is 17 residues. The CDR3 nucleotides are TGTGCCAGCAGCCCCCGCCCGGTGGGTCCCGAAGGAAACACCATATATTTT. Residues: CASSPRPVGPEGNTIYF. Full variable domain (outside the CDR3, taken from reference TRBV14 and TRBJ1-3): EAGVTQFPSHSVIEKGQTVTLRCDPISGHDNLYWYRRVMGKEIKFLLHFVKESKQDESGMPNNRFLAERTGGTYSTLKVQPAELEDSGVYFCASSPRPVGPEGNTIYFGEGSWLTVV.

This chain links TRBV6-5 with TRBJ2-1; D possibly corresponds to TRBD2 (6 bases). This CDR3 region has 13 residues. Germline V gives CDR1 MNHEY, CDR2 SVGAGI. Between the trimmed V and J ends, which lost 5 bases and 6 bases, there was a span of 11 bases. The CDR3 sequence: CASSNWDFNEQFF. The CDR3 region has the DNA TGTGCCAGCAGTAATTGGGACTTCAATGAGCAGTTCTTC.

The chain joins TRBV7-9 to TRBJ1-2; 12 bases match TRBD1. With 2 bases clipped from V and 8 bases from J, the junction kept 9 bases outside the gene matches. Germline CDR1 is SEHNR and CDR2 is FQNEAQ (reference sequence). There are 16 residues in the CDR3. The CDR3 loop is CASSLSGGQGAEGYTF. In nucleotides, the CDR3 is TGTGCCAGCAGCTTATCGGGGGGACAGGGGGCTGAAGGCTACACCTTC.

The chain combines TRBV27 with TRBJ2-1, with 7 positions matching TRBD2. CDR3 length: 16 amino acids. CDR1 MNHEY and CDR2 SMNVEV come from the germline V gene (reference sequence). V gave up 3 bases and J gave up 2 bases; unmatched junction bases: 7. The CDR3 is CASSLFRGGAYNEQFF. CDR3 nucleotide sequence: TGTGCCAGCAGTTTGTTTAGGGGAGGGGCCTACAATGAGCAGTTCTTC.

The rearrangement joins TRBV5-1 to TRBJ2-5, with TRBD1 matching over 8 bases. The CDR3 runs to 15 residues. Germline CDR1 is SGHRS and CDR2 is YFSETQ. V dropped 0 bases and J dropped 1; count of bases not matched to a gene: 2. In nucleotides, the CDR3 is TGCGCCAGCAGCTTGGACAGGGGGATCCAAGAGACCCAGTACTTC. Protein: CASSLDRGIQETQYF.

The genes are TRBV2 and TRBJ2-7, with 7 bases aligning to TRBD2. The trim removed 6 bases at V and 0 bases at J, leaving 5 bases unmatched. Germline CDR1 and CDR2: SNHLY and FYNNEI. This CDR3 contains 14 residues. The CDR3: CASRSGTISYEQYF. In DNA, the CDR3 is TGTGCCAGCAGGTCTGGGACTATCTCCTACGAGCAGTACTTC.

The chain couples TRBV10-1 to TRBJ2-7, with 7 bases identical to TRBD1. V lost 3 bases and J lost 4; bases outside the gene matches: 0. Germline V gene data show CDR1 as WNHNN and CDR2 as SYGVQD (reference sequence). The CDR3 extends over 12 amino acids. The CDR3 sequence is CASSEQGYEQYF. In DNA form, the CDR3 reads TGCGCCAGCAGTGAACAGGGGTACGAGCAGTACTTC.

V and J are TRBV18 and TRBJ2-7; the D gene could be TRBD1 or TRBD2 (5 bases each). V gave up 3 bases and J gave up 7 bases, with 22 bases separating them. Germline-derived CDR1 and CDR2 are KGHSH and LQKENI. CDR3 length: 16 residues. The CDR3 sequence is CASSPPSRGGFGEQYF. CDR3 DNA: TGTGCCAGCTCACCGCCGAGTCGGGGCGGTTTTGGGGAGCAGTACTTC. The full variable domain, completed using reference TRBV18 and TRBJ2-7, is NAGVMQNPRHLVRRRGQEARLRCSPMKGHSHVYWYRQLPEEGLKFMVYLQKENIIDESGMPKERFSAEFPKEGPSILRIQQVVRGDSAAYFCASSPPSRGGFGEQYFGPGTRLTVT.